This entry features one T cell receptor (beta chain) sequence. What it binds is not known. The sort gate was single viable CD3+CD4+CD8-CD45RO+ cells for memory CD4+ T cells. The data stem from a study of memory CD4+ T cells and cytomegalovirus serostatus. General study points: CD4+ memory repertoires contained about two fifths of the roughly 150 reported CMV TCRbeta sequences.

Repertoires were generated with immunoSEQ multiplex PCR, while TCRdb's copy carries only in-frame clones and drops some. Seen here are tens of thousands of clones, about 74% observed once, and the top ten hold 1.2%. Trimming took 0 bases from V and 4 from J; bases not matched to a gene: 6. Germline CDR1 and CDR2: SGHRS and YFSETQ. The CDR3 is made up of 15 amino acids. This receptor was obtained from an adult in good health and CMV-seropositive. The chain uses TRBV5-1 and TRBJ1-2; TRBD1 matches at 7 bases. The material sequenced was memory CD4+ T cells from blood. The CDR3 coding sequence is TGCGCCAGCAGCTTGGAGGGCAGGGGGATCTATGGCTACACCTTC. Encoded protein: CASSLEGRGIYGYTF.